The clone carrying this T cell receptor beta chain was found a few times. The antigen remains unidentified. Some clones are missing from TCRdb's copy, which holds only in-frame ones; the method was immunoSEQ multiplex PCR. The table includes some 2,000 clones, 30% to 40% detected once. Trimming cost V 7 bases and J 1 base, with 16 bases left between them. This CDR3 is 15 amino acids long. Germline V lookup: CDR1 SGHNT, CDR2 YENEEA. This specimen belongs to a study of T cells in localized non-small cell lung cancer. Study-wide results and limits: Among the top 100 tumor clones, a median about 57 appeared in adjacent lung. Uninvolved adjacent lung had more T cell clonality than any other tissue, topping tumor. Sequencing, confined to only one tumor region, leaves heterogeneity possible.

The chain combines TRBV11-3 with TRBJ1-1; no clear D gene. This material consisted of lung tumor tissue, taken before any cancer treatment. The TCR sequence derives from a female donor at least 60 years old with stage I lung adenocarcinoma. CDR3: CASKVDVGRNTEAFF. The CDR3 bases are TGTGCCAGCAAAGTGGATGTGGGCAGGAACACTGAAGCTTTCTTT.